The rows below give T cell receptor beta chains drawn from one sample of a study of cytomegalovirus exposure and HLA in healthy donors. Data came from immunoSEQ multiplex PCR; TCRdb stores just in-frame clones and leaves some out. The repertoire holds under 55,000 clones, with 65% to 85% as singletons. The specimen sequenced was PBMCs. These receptors were taken from a man aged 18-30 years in good health and CMV-seronegative. The CDR3 runs from the conserved cysteine through the conserved F or W. The D gene is left open where the match is weak. For some rows the clone size is stated as once, few or many, or as a class when expanded; others skip it.

v_call: TRBV6-5
d_call: .
j_call: TRBJ1-1
clone_size: .
cdr3_length: 15
cdr3_aa: CASKPHDTLNTEAFF
cdr3_nt: TGTGCCAGCAAACCCCACGACACTCTAAACACTGAAGCTTTCTTT

v_call: TRBV6-5
d_call: .
j_call: TRBJ1-6
clone_size: .
cdr3_length: 14
cdr3_aa: CASSYSSVNSPLHF
cdr3_nt: TGTGCCAGCAGTTACTCCAGCGTTAATTCACCCCTCCACTTT

v_call: TRBV28
d_call: .
j_call: TRBJ2-7
clone_size: .
cdr3_length: 15
cdr3_aa: CASSQTAISSYEQYF
cdr3_nt: TGTGCCAGCAGCCAGACAGCTATAAGCTCCTACGAGCAGTACTTC

v_call: TRBV7-9
d_call: .
j_call: TRBJ1-2
clone_size: .
cdr3_length: 15
cdr3_aa: CASSYLYREFDGYTF
cdr3_nt: TGTGCCAGCAGCTACTTATATAGGGAGTTTGATGGCTACACCTTC

v_call: TRBV5-4
d_call: .
j_call: TRBJ2-3
clone_size: .
cdr3_length: 15
cdr3_aa: CASSLGGTSTDTQYF
cdr3_nt: TGTGCCAGCAGCTTGGGCGGGACTAGCACAGATACGCAGTATTTT

v_call: TRBV7-2
d_call: .
j_call: TRBJ1-5
clone_size: .
cdr3_length: 15
cdr3_aa: CASSLAEYSNQPQHF
cdr3_nt: TGTGCCAGCAGCTTAGCGGAGTATAGCAATCAGCCCCAGCATTTT

v_call: TRBV7-2
d_call: TRBD2
j_call: TRBJ2-7
clone_size: .
cdr3_length: 14
cdr3_aa: CASSSVVAGGEQYF
cdr3_nt: TGTGCCAGCAGCTCGGTGGTAGCGGGAGGCGAGCAGTACTTC

v_call: TRBV4-1
d_call: TRBD2
j_call: TRBJ2-5
clone_size: .
cdr3_length: 16
cdr3_aa: CASSPGLAGVKETQYF
cdr3_nt: TGCGCCAGCAGCCCCGGACTAGCGGGAGTAAAAGAGACCCAGTACTTC

v_call: TRBV4-3
d_call: .
j_call: TRBJ1-1
clone_size: few
cdr3_length: 14
cdr3_aa: CASSQQGLGTEAFF
cdr3_nt: TGCGCCAGCAGCCAACAGGGTTTGGGCACTGAAGCTTTCTTT

v_call: TRBV4-1
d_call: .
j_call: TRBJ2-1
clone_size: .
cdr3_length: 16
cdr3_aa: CASRQGAGTDGDEQFF
cdr3_nt: TGCGCCAGCAGGCAGGGCGCGGGGACCGACGGGGATGAGCAGTTCTTC

v_call: TRBV6-1
d_call: .
j_call: TRBJ1-2
clone_size: few
cdr3_length: 14
cdr3_aa: CASSEAGQVGGYTF
cdr3_nt: TGTGCCAGCAGTGAGGCAGGGCAAGTGGGTGGCTACACCTTC

v_call: TRBV28
d_call: .
j_call: TRBJ2-2
clone_size: .
cdr3_length: 14
cdr3_aa: CASAPGANTGELFF
cdr3_nt: TGTGCCAGCGCACCCGGAGCGAACACCGGGGAGCTGTTTTTT

v_call: TRBV29-1
d_call: .
j_call: TRBJ2-7
clone_size: .
cdr3_length: 13
cdr3_aa: CSVVYDWAYEQYF
cdr3_nt: TGCAGCGTTGTCTACGACTGGGCCTACGAGCAGTACTTC

v_call: TRBV4-1
d_call: TRBD1
j_call: TRBJ1-3
clone_size: .
cdr3_length: 17
cdr3_aa: CASSQVLTGTPGNTIYF
cdr3_nt: TGCGCCAGCAGCCAAGTGTTGACAGGGACTCCTGGAAACACCATATATTTT

v_call: TRBV5-8
d_call: TRBD1
j_call: TRBJ1-3
clone_size: .
cdr3_length: 16
cdr3_aa: CASSLDGWDRGNTIYF
cdr3_nt: TGTGCCAGCAGCTTGGATGGGTGGGACAGAGGAAACACCATATATTTT

v_call: TRBV4-1
d_call: .
j_call: TRBJ2-1
clone_size: .
cdr3_length: 17
cdr3_aa: CASSQDSIGSSYNEQFF
cdr3_nt: TGCGCCAGCAGCCAAGATTCGATCGGGAGCTCCTACAATGAGCAGTTCTTC

v_call: TRBV7-9
d_call: .
j_call: TRBJ2-7
clone_size: few
cdr3_length: 14
cdr3_aa: CASSFSQGTYEQYF
cdr3_nt: TGTGCCAGCAGCTTCTCACAGGGTACCTACGAGCAGTACTTC

v_call: TRBV29-1
d_call: TRBD2
j_call: TRBJ2-1
clone_size: .
cdr3_length: 15
cdr3_aa: CSVEGAGGYVDEQFF
cdr3_nt: TGCAGCGTTGAAGGAGCGGGAGGGTACGTCGATGAGCAGTTCTTC

v_call: TRBV6-5
d_call: .
j_call: TRBJ1-5
clone_size: .
cdr3_length: 15
cdr3_aa: CASSYRVNSNQPQHF
cdr3_nt: TGTGCCAGCAGTTACAGAGTTAATAGCAATCAGCCCCAGCATTTT

v_call: TRBV4-2
d_call: TRBD2
j_call: TRBJ2-1
clone_size: .
cdr3_length: 16
cdr3_aa: CASSQYAGVPDNEQFF
cdr3_nt: TGTGCCAGCAGCCAGTACGCGGGAGTCCCCGACAATGAGCAGTTCTTC

v_call: TRBV7-8
d_call: .
j_call: TRBJ1-5
clone_size: .
cdr3_length: 17
cdr3_aa: CASSSSLREGTNQPQHF
cdr3_nt: TGTGCCAGCAGCTCGTCTCTTAGGGAGGGGACCAATCAGCCCCAGCATTTT

v_call: TRBV5-1
d_call: .
j_call: TRBJ2-1
clone_size: .
cdr3_length: 11
cdr3_aa: CASTPGYEQFF
cdr3_nt: TGCGCCAGCACCCCTGGCTATGAGCAGTTCTTC

v_call: TRBV4-1
d_call: .
j_call: TRBJ2-7
clone_size: once
cdr3_length: 13
cdr3_aa: CASSQSQDYEQYF
cdr3_nt: TGCGCCAGCAGCCAATCCCAGGACTACGAGCAGTACTTC

v_call: TRBV11-3
d_call: .
j_call: TRBJ2-7
clone_size: .
cdr3_length: 16
cdr3_aa: CASSLGPAGSSYEQYF
cdr3_nt: TGTGCCAGCAGCTTAGGCCCCGCCGGGAGCTCCTACGAGCAGTACTTC

v_call: TRBV5-1
d_call: .
j_call: TRBJ1-1
clone_size: .
cdr3_length: 14
cdr3_aa: CASSFPEVNTEAFF
cdr3_nt: TGCGCCAGCAGCTTCCCAGAAGTGAACACTGAAGCTTTCTTT